The sequence of this TCR beta chain was determined in a study of OX40 agonist ivuxolimab in advanced cancers. Overall study: Patients received ivuxolimab, an agonistic anti-OX40 (CD134) antibody. Antecedent anti-PD-1, anti-PD-L1 or anti-CTLA-4 therapy was permissible, with 40% having received some.

Concerning this clone itself: As yet, its antigen is unknown.

Germline loops: CDR1 MNHNY, CDR2 SVGAGI (reference sequence). The CDR3 spans 13 residues. Study-wide points: Fewer expanded clones were found on average in CD4+ than in CD8+ T cells. Partial responders receiving 0.1-3.0 mg/kg showed among the lowest clonal expansion.

Measured with immunoSEQ multiplex PCR; TCRdb has only the in-frame clones, and not every one. The sample yields fewer than 45,000 clones, roughly 91% seen once. The chain combines TRBV6-6 with TRBJ2-5, with unresolved D. The end of the DNA fits TRBJ2-7 better, so the J call may be wrong. Material: CD4+ or CD8+ T cells sorted from blood, obtained in a trial of the OX40 agonist ivuxolimab. The source of this sequence is an adult with an advanced solid tumor such as melanoma, head and neck, liver or kidney cancer. The CDR3 region has the DNA TGTGCCAGCAGTCAGACCAACTCCTACGAGCAGTACTTC. Its translation: CASSQTNSYEQYF.